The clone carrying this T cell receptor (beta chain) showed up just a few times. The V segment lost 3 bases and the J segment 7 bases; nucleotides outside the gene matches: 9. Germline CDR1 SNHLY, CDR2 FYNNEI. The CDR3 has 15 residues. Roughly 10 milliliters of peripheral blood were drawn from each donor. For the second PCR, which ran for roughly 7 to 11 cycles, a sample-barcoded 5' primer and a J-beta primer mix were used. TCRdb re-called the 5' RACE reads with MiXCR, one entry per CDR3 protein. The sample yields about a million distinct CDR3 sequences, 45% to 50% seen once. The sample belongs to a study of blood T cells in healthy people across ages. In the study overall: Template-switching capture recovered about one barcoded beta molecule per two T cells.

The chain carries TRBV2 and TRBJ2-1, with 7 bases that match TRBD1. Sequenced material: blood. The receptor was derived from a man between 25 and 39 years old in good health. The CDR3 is CASSDAAGGENEQFF. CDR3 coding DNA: TGTGCCAGCAGTGACGCGGCAGGGGGTGAGAATGAGCAGTTCTTC. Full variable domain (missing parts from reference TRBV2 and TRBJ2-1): EPEVTQTPSHQVTQMGQEVILRCVPISNHLYFYWYRQILGQKVEFLVSFYNNEISEKSEIFDDQFSVERPDGSNFTLKIRSTKLEDSAMYFCASSDAAGGENEQFFGPGTRLTVL.